This is a list of T cell receptor beta chains from one sample in a study of T cell repertoires in cytomegalovirus infection. The antigens for these receptors are not known. TCRdb reanalysed the reads using MiXCR and keeps one entry per CDR3 protein. In the table there are more than 300,000 distinct CDR3 sequences, just under 35% of which are singletons. Sequencing was performed on cultured PBMCs, taken from culture after CMV antigen stimulation. The source of these receptors is a human donor in good health (CMV status not recorded). Some clones in this sample may be carry-over from other donors' samples. The CDR3 runs from the conserved cysteine through the conserved F or W. The D gene is left open where the match is weak. Size values are once, few and many counts, or a class for expanded clones, and some rows have none.

V	D	J	size	DNA	CDR3
TRBV7-6	-	TRBJ2-5	-	TGTGCCAGCAGCGCTCCCCGGGGCCGGCAAGAGACCCAGTACTTC	CASSAPRGRQETQYF
TRBV19	-	TRBJ1-1	-	TGTGCCAGTAGTATTCGAGGGCTGAACACTGAAGCTTTCTTT	CASSIRGLNTEAFF
TRBV6-4	TRBD1	TRBJ2-6	few	TGTGCCACCCGGGACAGACTGCGTGGGGCCAACGTCCTGACTTTC	CATRDRLRGANVLTF
TRBV6-2/TRBV6-3	TRBD1	TRBJ1-5	few	TGTGCCAGCAGATTCCAGGGGGGGAGCAATCAGCCCCAGCATTTT	CASRFQGGSNQPQHF
TRBV6-5	-	TRBJ1-2	-	TGTGCCAGCAAGCATGACAGTTCGCTATATGGCTACACCTTC	CASKHDSSLYGYTF
TRBV7-6	TRBD1	TRBJ2-7	few	TGTGCCAGCAGCTTGCGGACAGGGGGAATTTACGAGCAGTACTTC	CASSLRTGGIYEQYF
TRBV27	-	TRBJ1-1	-	TGTGCCAGCAGTTGGCCTGGGGCCCCTGAAGCTTTCTTT	CASSWPGAPEAFF
TRBV19	-	TRBJ2-1	few	TGTGCCAGTAGTAGCGTTTGGAAGCCGTTCATCTACAATGAGCAGTTCTTC	CASSSVWKPFIYNEQFF
TRBV20-1	TRBD1	TRBJ2-1	few	TGCAGTGCTAGAGCCGGGACAGGGAGGAATGAGCAGTTCTTC	CSARAGTGRNEQFF
TRBV29-1	-	TRBJ2-3	-	TGCAGCGTTGGGGCAGCAAATACAGATACGCAGTATTTT	CSVGAANTDTQYF
TRBV11-2	TRBD1	TRBJ1-1	-	TGTGCCAGCAGCTTAACCAGGGGGCCAGCTGAAGCTTTCTTT	CASSLTRGPAEAFF
TRBV6-1	-	TRBJ1-2	-	TGTGCCAGCAGCCCTGATGGGGGAGACCAATCGGGCTACACCTTC	CASSPDGGDQSGYTF
TRBV7-6	-	TRBJ1-1	-	TGTGCCAGCAGCTTAGTGGGAGGGACGTGGCGCGCTTTCTTT	CASSLVGGTWRAFF
TRBV4-3	TRBD2	TRBJ2-5	-	TGCGCCAGCAGCCAAGGAATTAGCGGGAGTGGCGAGACCCAGTACTTC	CASSQGISGSGETQYF
TRBV6-2/TRBV6-3	TRBD2	TRBJ2-5	few	TGTGCCAGCAGTCGAAGGACTAGCGGGAAAGAGACCCAGTACTTC	CASSRRTSGKETQYF
TRBV15	-	TRBJ2-3	few	TGTGCCACCAGCAGAGATCTAGCTAGAGATACGCAGTATTTT	CATSRDLARDTQYF
TRBV6-2/TRBV6-3	-	TRBJ2-7	-	TGTGCCAGCAGTTTACAGGGTCTTTACGAGCAGTACTTC	CASSLQGLYEQYF
TRBV19	TRBD2	TRBJ2-2	-	TGTGCCAGTAGTTACCTAGCGGGATTAACCGGGGAGCTGTTTTTT	CASSYLAGLTGELFF
TRBV7-2	-	TRBJ1-3	-	TGTGCCAGCAGCTTAGCGAACCGGTACTCTGGAAACACCATATATTTT	CASSLANRYSGNTIYF
TRBV7-8	TRBD1	TRBJ1-1	few	TGTGCCAGCAGCTATTTTCGTCCCGGGACAGGGATTGAAGCTTTCTTT	CASSYFRPGTGIEAFF
TRBV12-5	-	TRBJ2-1	-	TGTGCTAGTGGCCACGACACTTACAATGAGCAGTTCTTC	CASGHDTYNEQFF
TRBV12-3/TRBV12-4	TRBD1	TRBJ2-2	-	TGTGCCAGCAGTTTGCTACGGGACAGGCGGAACACCGGGGAGCTGTTTTTT	CASSLLRDRRNTGELFF
TRBV27	TRBD1	TRBJ2-7	-	TGTGCCAGCAGTCCCATCCCCGGGACAGCAAGCTCCTACGAGCAGTACTTC	CASSPIPGTASSYEQYF
TRBV12-3/TRBV12-4	TRBD1	TRBJ2-2	-	TGTGCCAGCAGAATACAGGGGACCGGGGAGCTGTTTTTT	CASRIQGTGELFF
TRBV28	TRBD2	TRBJ2-1	few	TGTGCCAGCCTCTCCCCGGCTAGCGGGAGCTATGAGCAGTTCTTC	CASLSPASGSYEQFF
TRBV19	TRBD1	TRBJ1-2	-	TGTGCCACAGGGACAGGAGAGGACTATGGCTACACCTTC	CATGTGEDYGYTF
TRBV10-3	-	TRBJ1-1	-	TGTGCCACCTCAGACGGACGGCGTGAAGCTTTCTTT	CATSDGRREAFF
TRBV7-2	-	TRBJ2-5	-	TGTGCCAGCAGCAAACACCTTGGGCAAGAGACCCAGTACTTC	CASSKHLGQETQYF
TRBV7-2	-	TRBJ1-4	many	TGTGCCAGCAGCTTAGATCCGGGAGTAGAACTGTTTTTT	CASSLDPGVELFF
TRBV7-2	-	TRBJ1-4	few	TGTGCCAGCAACATGGGGGCAGGAGGGGACGAAAAACTGTTTTTT	CASNMGAGGDEKLFF
TRBV5-5	TRBD1	TRBJ2-1	few	TGTGCCAGCAGCCTGCGGGACAGGACCTACAATGAGCAGTTCTTC	CASSLRDRTYNEQFF
TRBV12-3/TRBV12-4	-	TRBJ1-1	many	TGTGCCAGCAGGAACAGGGCATCGAACACTGAAGCTTTCTTT	CASRNRASNTEAFF
TRBV27	-	TRBJ1-5	many	TGTGCCAGCAAAAGTTTATTTGGAGGGGGAGTGGGCAATCAGCCCCAGCATTTT	CASKSLFGGGVGNQPQHF
TRBV3-1	-	TRBJ1-1	many	TGTGCCAGGCTTCTAAAGCGACACTCCAACACTGAAGCTTTCTTT	CARLLKRHSNTEAFF
TRBV5-4	TRBD2	TRBJ2-1	-	TGTGCCAGCAGCGATACTAGCGCCTCCTACAATGAGCAGTTCTTC	CASSDTSASYNEQFF
TRBV5-1	-	TRBJ2-2	-	TGCGCCAGCAGCTTAGAGACCTGGGCCGGGGAGCTGTTTTTT	CASSLETWAGELFF
TRBV15	TRBD1	TRBJ1-5	few	TGTGCCACCAGCCGACAGGGTGGCAATCAGCCCCAGCATTTT	CATSRQGGNQPQHF
TRBV6-2/TRBV6-3	-	TRBJ2-7	-	TGTGCCAGCAGACCTACCGGGACGGGGACCCGCTACGAGCAGTACTTC	CASRPTGTGTRYEQYF
TRBV27	-	TRBJ2-1	-	TGTGCCAGCAGTGTGGTTGGGCTGCCATTGGGGCAGTTCTTC	CASSVVGLPLGQFF
TRBV4-1	TRBD2	TRBJ2-2	-	TGCGCCAGCAGCGAGGGGTCTCTAGCGGACACCGGGGAGCTGTTTTTT	CASSEGSLADTGELFF
TRBV28	-	TRBJ1-2	-	TGTGCCAGCAGCCGACCTGGTGCCCTTAACTATGGCTACACCTTC	CASSRPGALNYGYTF
TRBV19	-	TRBJ1-2	many	TGTGCCAGTAGTATAGGTGCGGAATATGGCTACACCTTC	CASSIGAEYGYTF
TRBV6-5	TRBD2	TRBJ2-5	-	TGTGCCAGCAGATTCGGGATTAGCGGGATCGAGGAGACCCAGTACTTC	CASRFGISGIEETQYF
TRBV11-3	-	TRBJ2-4	many	TGTGCCAGCAGCTTAGATCAAGGGGGAACACTAGCCAAAAACATTCAGTACTTC	CASSLDQGGTLAKNIQYF